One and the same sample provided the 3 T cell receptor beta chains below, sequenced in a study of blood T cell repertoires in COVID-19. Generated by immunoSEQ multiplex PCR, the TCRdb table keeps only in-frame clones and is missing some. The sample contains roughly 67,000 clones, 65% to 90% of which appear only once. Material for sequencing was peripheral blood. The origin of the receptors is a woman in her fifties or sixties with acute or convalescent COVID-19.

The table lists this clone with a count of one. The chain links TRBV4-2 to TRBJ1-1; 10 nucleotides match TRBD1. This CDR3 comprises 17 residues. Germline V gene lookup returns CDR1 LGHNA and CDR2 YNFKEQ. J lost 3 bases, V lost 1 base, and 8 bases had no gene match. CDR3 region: CASSQVAGQGRDTEAFF. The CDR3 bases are TGTGCCAGCAGCCAAGTCGCGGGACAGGGGAGGGACACTGAAGCTTTCTTT.

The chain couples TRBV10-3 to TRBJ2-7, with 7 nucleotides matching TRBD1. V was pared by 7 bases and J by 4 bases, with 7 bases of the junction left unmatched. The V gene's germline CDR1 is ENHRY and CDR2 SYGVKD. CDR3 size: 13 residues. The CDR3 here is CAITPGTEYEQYF. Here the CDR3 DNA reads TGTGCCATCACCCCCGGGACAGAGTACGAGCAGTACTTC.

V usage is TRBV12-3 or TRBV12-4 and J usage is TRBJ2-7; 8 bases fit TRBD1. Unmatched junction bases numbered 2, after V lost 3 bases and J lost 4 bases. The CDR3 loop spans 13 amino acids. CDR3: CASSFRQGYEQYF. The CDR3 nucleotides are TGTGCCAGCAGTTTTCGACAGGGGTACGAGCAGTACTTC.